The sample holds one count of the clone carrying this T cell receptor (beta chain). This record belongs to a study of blood T cell repertoires in COVID-19. Study background: Acute and convalescent COVID-19 specimens originated in the United States, Italy and Spain.

The protocol was immunoSEQ multiplex PCR, while the TCRdb copy is restricted to in-frame clones and leaves out a portion. The data hold about 160,000 clones, with roughly 88% observed a single time. Germline CDR1 MNHEY, CDR2 SVGAGI. The length of the CDR3 is 13 residues. The V segment lost 9 bases and the J segment 0 bases; nucleotides outside the gene matches: 2. This chain links TRBV6-5 with TRBJ2-3, with 8 positions matching TRBD1. The sequence was collected from a man in his sixties who had recovered from COVID-19. The sample was peripheral blood. Here the CDR3 DNA reads TGTGCCAGTACAGGGGGTAGCACAGATACGCAGTATTTT. Translation gives CASTGGSTDTQYF.